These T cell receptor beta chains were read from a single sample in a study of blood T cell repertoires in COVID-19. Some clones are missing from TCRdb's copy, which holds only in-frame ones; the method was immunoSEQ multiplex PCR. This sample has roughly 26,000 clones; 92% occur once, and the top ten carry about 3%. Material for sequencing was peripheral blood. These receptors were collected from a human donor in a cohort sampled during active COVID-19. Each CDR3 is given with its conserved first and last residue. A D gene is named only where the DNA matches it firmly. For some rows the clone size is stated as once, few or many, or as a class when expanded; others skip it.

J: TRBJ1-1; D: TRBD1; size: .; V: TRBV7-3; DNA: TGTGCCAGCAGTCCCGGGGACAGACTGAACACTGAAGCTTTCTTT; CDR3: CASSPGDRLNTEAFF
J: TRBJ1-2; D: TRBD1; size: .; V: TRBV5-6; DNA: TGTGCCAGCAGCTTGGACAGGGGCAACTATGGCTACACCTTC; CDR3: CASSLDRGNYGYTF
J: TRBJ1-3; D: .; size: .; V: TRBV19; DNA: TGTGCCACTAGACCCGGGGGATCTGGAAACACCATATATTTT; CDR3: CATRPGGSGNTIYF
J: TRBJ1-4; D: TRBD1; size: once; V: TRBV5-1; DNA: TGCGCCAGCAGCTTGGGGGGGACAGGACCTGAAAACCTGTTTTTT; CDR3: CASSLGGTGPENLFF
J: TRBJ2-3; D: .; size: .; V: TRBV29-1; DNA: TGCAGCGTTGGAAAGACAGATCCTTACACAGATACGCAGTATTTT; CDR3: CSVGKTDPYTDTQYF
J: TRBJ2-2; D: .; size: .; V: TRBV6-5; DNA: TGTGCCAGCATGAGCGGTTTCTACACCGGGGAGCTGTTTTTT; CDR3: CASMSGFYTGELFF
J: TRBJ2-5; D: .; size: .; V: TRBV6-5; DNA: TGTGCCAGCAGTTTATCAGTAGCGGAAGAGACCCAGTACTTC; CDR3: CASSLSVAEETQYF
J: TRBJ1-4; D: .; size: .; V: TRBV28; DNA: TGTGCCAGCAGTCAGGGCCGAACAACTAATGAAAAACTGTTTTTT; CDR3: CASSQGRTTNEKLFF
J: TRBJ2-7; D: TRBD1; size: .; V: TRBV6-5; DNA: TGTGCCAGCACGACAGGGGAAAACTACGAGCAGTACTTC; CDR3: CASTTGENYEQYF
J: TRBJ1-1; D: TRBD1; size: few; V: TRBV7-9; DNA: TGTGCCAGCAGCCCCTTGACAGGGCCTAGGGACACTGAAGCTTTCTTT; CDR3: CASSPLTGPRDTEAFF
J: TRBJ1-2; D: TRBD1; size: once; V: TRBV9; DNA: TGTGCCAGCCAAAGGGGGCAGTTTGGCTACACCTTC; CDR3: CASQRGQFGYTF
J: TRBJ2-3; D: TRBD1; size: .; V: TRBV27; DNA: TGTGCCAGCAGTTTCGGGGACAGGGGAGGCACAGATACGCAGTATTTT; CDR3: CASSFGDRGGTDTQYF
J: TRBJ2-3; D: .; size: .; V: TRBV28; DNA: TGTGCCAGCAGTTTGCCCCAGGGGTCTACGCAGTATTTT; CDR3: CASSLPQGSTQYF
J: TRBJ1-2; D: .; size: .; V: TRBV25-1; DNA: TGTGCCAGCAATGGCCCTAACTATGGCTACACCTTC; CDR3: CASNGPNYGYTF
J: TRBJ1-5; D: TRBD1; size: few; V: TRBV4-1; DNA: TGCGCCAGCAGCCAACACAGGGGGGCGGGTGGCAATCAGCCCCAGCATTTT; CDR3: CASSQHRGAGGNQPQHF
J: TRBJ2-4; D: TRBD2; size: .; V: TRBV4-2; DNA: TGTGCCAGCAGCCAAGAAATTGCGGGGGGGCCTCAGTACTTC; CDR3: CASSQEIAGGPQYF
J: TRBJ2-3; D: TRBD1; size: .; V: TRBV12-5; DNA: TGTGCTAGTGGTTTGGATCAGGGGGGCACAGATACGCAGTATTTT; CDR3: CASGLDQGGTDTQYF
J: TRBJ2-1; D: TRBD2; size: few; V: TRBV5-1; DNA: TGCGCCAGCAGCTTGTTAGCGGGGTCTACCGCCGGTGAGCAGTTCTTC; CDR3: CASSLLAGSTAGEQFF
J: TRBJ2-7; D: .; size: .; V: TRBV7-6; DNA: TGTGCCAGCAGCCGGGGACTCGGGTACGAGCAGTACTTC; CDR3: CASSRGLGYEQYF
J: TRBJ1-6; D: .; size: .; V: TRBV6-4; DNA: TGTGCCAGCAGTGCCTCGACTAGGGTGGAGGACTCCTATAATTCACCCCTCCACTTT; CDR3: CASSASTRVEDSYNSPLHF
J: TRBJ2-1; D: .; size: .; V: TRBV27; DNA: TGTGCCAGCAGTTCCTCGGGGATTTACAATGAGCAGTTCTTC; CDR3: CASSSSGIYNEQFF
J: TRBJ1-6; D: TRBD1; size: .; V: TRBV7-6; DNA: TGTGCCAGCAGCTTAATACCCGGGACAGCCAATTCACCCCTCCACTTT; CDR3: CASSLIPGTANSPLHF
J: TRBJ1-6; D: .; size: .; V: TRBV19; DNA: TGTGCCAGTAGTATAGACAGGGCTTCTTATAATTCACCCCTCCACTTT; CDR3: CASSIDRASYNSPLHF
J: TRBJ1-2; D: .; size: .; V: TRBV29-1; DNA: TGCAGCGTTGATCCCAGTTATGGCTACACCTTC; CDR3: CSVDPSYGYTF
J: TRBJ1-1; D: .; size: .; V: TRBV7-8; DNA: TGTGCCAGCAGCGCTGGAGGGAACACTGAAGCTTTCTTT; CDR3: CASSAGGNTEAFF
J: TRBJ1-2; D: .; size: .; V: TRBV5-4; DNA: TGTGCCAGCAGCCTAAGGACCCAGGGCAACTATGGCTACACCTTC; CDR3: CASSLRTQGNYGYTF
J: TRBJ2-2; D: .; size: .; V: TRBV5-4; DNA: TGTGCCAGCAGCCCTGGTGGAGGGGGCTACACCGGGGAGCTGTTTTTT; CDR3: CASSPGGGGYTGELFF
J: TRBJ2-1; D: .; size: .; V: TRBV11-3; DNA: TGTGCCAGCAGCCCCGCCGGGATTACCAATGAGCAGTTCTTC; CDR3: CASSPAGITNEQFF
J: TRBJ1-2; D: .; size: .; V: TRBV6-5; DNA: TGTGCCAGCAGCCTTGCCTCAGGCCTTACTTATGGCTACACCTTC; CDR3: CASSLASGLTYGYTF
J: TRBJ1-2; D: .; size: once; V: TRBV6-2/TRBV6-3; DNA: TGTGCCAGCAGTTTGACAGTCTGGAACTATGGCTACACCTTC; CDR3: CASSLTVWNYGYTF
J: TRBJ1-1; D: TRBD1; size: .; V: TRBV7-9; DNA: TGTGCCAGCCAGGGACAGGCGAACACTGAAGCTTTCTTT; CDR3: CASQGQANTEAFF
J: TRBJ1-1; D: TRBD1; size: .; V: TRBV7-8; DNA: TGTGCCAGCAGCGCAAGGACAGGGATGAACACTGAAGCTTTCTTT; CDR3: CASSARTGMNTEAFF
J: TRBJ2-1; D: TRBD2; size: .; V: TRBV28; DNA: TGTGCCAGCAGTTTACGACTAGCGGGGGGTGATGAGCAGTTCTTC; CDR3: CASSLRLAGGDEQFF
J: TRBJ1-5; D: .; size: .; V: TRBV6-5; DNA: TGTGCCACCCCCGGAGGGACCCTCAATCAGCCCCAGCATTTT; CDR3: CATPGGTLNQPQHF
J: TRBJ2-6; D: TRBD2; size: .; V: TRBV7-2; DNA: TGTGCCAGCAGCTTAGCGACTAGCGGGCGACTCTCTGGGGCCAACGTCCTGACTTTC; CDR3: CASSLATSGRLSGANVLTF
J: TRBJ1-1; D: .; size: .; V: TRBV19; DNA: TGTGCCAGTAGTTCCCAGGGAAGCGCCACGAACACTGAAGCTTTCTTT; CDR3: CASSSQGSATNTEAFF
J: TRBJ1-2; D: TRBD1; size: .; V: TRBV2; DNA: TGTGCCAGCAGCGGGACAGGACTCTATGGCTACACCTTC; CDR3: CASSGTGLYGYTF
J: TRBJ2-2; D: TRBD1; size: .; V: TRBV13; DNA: TGTGCCAGCAGACCGGGACAGGGAAACACCGGGGAGCTGTTTTTT; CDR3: CASRPGQGNTGELFF
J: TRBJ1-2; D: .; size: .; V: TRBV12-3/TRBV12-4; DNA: TGTGCCAGCGGCCCAGACTATGGCTACACCTTC; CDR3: CASGPDYGYTF
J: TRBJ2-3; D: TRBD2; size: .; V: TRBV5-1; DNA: TGCGCCAGCAGGCCGGGACTAGCGGGGGAGATTACAGATACGCAGTATTTT; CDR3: CASRPGLAGEITDTQYF
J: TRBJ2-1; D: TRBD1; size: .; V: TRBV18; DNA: TGTGCCAGCTCACCACCGGACAGGGGGGCCGGAGCCAATGAGCAGTTCTTC; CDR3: CASSPPDRGAGANEQFF
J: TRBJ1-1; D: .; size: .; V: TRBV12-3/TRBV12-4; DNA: TGTGCCAGCAGTTTAAGTACCGGGACTATGACTTTCTTT; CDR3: CASSLSTGTMTFF
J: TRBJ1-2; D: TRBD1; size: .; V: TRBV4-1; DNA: TGCGCCAGCAGCCAAGGGAGGGTCCTCAGGACAGGCTACTATGGCTACACCTTC; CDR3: CASSQGRVLRTGYYGYTF
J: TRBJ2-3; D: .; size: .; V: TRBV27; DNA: TGTGCCAGCAGTTTATCGCTCGGCGGGGGCACAGATACGCAGTATTTT; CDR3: CASSLSLGGGTDTQYF
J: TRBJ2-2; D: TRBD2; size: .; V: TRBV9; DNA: TGTGCCAGCAGCGTCGAGGAGGGACTAGCGGGGGGGCTACGCGGCACCGGGGAGCTGTTTTTT; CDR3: CASSVEEGLAGGLRGTGELFF
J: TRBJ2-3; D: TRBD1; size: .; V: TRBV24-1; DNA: TGTGCCACCAGATCTCAGGGGGCAAGCACAGATACGCAGTATTTT; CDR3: CATRSQGASTDTQYF